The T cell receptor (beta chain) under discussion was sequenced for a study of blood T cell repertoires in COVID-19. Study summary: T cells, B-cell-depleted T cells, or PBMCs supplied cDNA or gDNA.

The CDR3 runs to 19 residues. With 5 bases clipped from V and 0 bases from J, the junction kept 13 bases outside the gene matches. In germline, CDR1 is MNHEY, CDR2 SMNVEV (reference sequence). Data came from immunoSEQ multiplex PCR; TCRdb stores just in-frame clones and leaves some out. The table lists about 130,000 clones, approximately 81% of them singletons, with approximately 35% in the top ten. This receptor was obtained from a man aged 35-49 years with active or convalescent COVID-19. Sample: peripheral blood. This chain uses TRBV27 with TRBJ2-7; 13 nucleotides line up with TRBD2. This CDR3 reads CASSNLPGTSGVYSYEQYF. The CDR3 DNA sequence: TGTGCCAGCAGTAACCTCCCCGGGACTAGCGGGGTCTACTCCTACGAGCAGTACTTC.